These T cell receptor beta chains were read from a single sample in a study of identical twins. TCRdb re-derived calls from the 5' RACE reads in MiXCR, one entry per CDR3 protein. In the table there are roughly 1,500,000 distinct CDR3 sequences, around 33% of which are singletons. Sequencing used cord blood. These receptors were collected from a newborn girl in good health. CDR3s include the opening cysteine and the closing phenylalanine or tryptophan. D genes are given only for firm matches. Not every row has a clone size; where given, it reads once, few, many or a size class.

D: .; size: .; V: TRBV14; J: TRBJ1-2; DNA: TGTGCCAGCAGCCAAGCCCCCTACGGCTATGGCTACACCTTC; CDR3: CASSQAPYGYGYTF
D: .; size: .; V: TRBV12-3/TRBV12-4; J: TRBJ1-4; DNA: TGTGCCAGCGGGGGAGTTGCAACTAATGAAAAACTGTTTTTT; CDR3: CASGGVATNEKLFF
D: .; size: .; V: TRBV6-2/TRBV6-3; J: TRBJ2-7; DNA: TGTGCCAGCAGTTACGCTAGCGTGGGTGCTATCTCCTACGAGCAGTACTTC; CDR3: CASSYASVGAISYEQYF
D: TRBD2; size: many; V: TRBV27; J: TRBJ2-7; DNA: TGTGCCAGCCAGCGGGGCCTAAACGAGCAGTACTTC; CDR3: CASQRGLNEQYF
D: .; size: few; V: TRBV20-1; J: TRBJ1-5; DNA: TGCAGTGCTAGAGCCAGGGCAGGCCAGCCCCAGCATTTT; CDR3: CSARARAGQPQHF
D: .; size: many; V: TRBV20-1; J: TRBJ1-2; DNA: TGCAGTCCGAATGGCTACACCTTC; CDR3: CSPNGYTF
D: TRBD2; size: .; V: TRBV24-1; J: TRBJ2-5; DNA: TGTGCCAAGCTAGCGGGGTCCGAGACCCAGTACTTC; CDR3: CAKLAGSETQYF
D: .; size: few; V: TRBV11-2; J: TRBJ2-1; DNA: TGTGCCAGCAGCCCTCCCCGGGGCACCTCCTACAATGAGCAGTTCTTC; CDR3: CASSPPRGTSYNEQFF
D: TRBD2; size: few; V: TRBV20-1; J: TRBJ2-3; DNA: TGCAGTGCTGAAATGACTAGCGGGAGGACAGATACGCAGTATTTT; CDR3: CSAEMTSGRTDTQYF
D: TRBD2; size: .; V: TRBV5-1; J: TRBJ2-5; DNA: TGCGCCAGCAGCTTGAGATCTAGCGGGAGTATAGCAGAGACCCAGTACTTC; CDR3: CASSLRSSGSIAETQYF
D: .; size: many; V: TRBV28; J: TRBJ1-4; DNA: TGTGCCAGCAGTTTCTGGACCCGGAGAGGCGAAAAACTGTTTTTT; CDR3: CASSFWTRRGEKLFF
D: TRBD2; size: few; V: TRBV5-6; J: TRBJ2-7; DNA: TGTGCCAGCAGCCCCTGGACTAGCGGGAGGGCCTGGTACGAGCAGTACTTC; CDR3: CASSPWTSGRAWYEQYF
D: .; size: many; V: TRBV12-3/TRBV12-4; J: TRBJ1-2; DNA: TGTGCCAGCAGTTTGCGGGGGAGGGCTAACTATGGCTACACCTTC; CDR3: CASSLRGRANYGYTF
D: .; size: few; V: TRBV6-5; J: TRBJ2-7; DNA: TGTGCCAGCAGCACCTTCGGGGCTTACTACGAGCAGTACTTC; CDR3: CASSTFGAYYEQYF
D: TRBD2; size: .; V: TRBV5-1; J: TRBJ2-7; DNA: TGCGCCAGCAGCTCCCGATTAGTTACTAGCGGGAGGGCCTACAATGAGCAGTACTTC; CDR3: CASSSRLVTSGRAYNEQYF
D: .; size: .; V: TRBV15; J: TRBJ1-2; DNA: TGTGCCACCAGCAGCTACCGCCGGGACCCCTCTTCTGGCTACACCTTC; CDR3: CATSSYRRDPSSGYTF
D: .; size: .; V: TRBV27; J: TRBJ2-2; DNA: TGTGCCAGCGGACCTTCGCGGGACACCGGGGAGCTGTTTTTT; CDR3: CASGPSRDTGELFF
D: TRBD2; size: .; V: TRBV7-2; J: TRBJ2-1; DNA: TGTGCCAGCAGCCCTACAACTAGCGGGAGATACAATGAGCAGTTCTTC; CDR3: CASSPTTSGRYNEQFF
D: .; size: .; V: TRBV12-5; J: TRBJ1-2; DNA: TGTGCTAGTGGTTTGGACGGCCGCTATGGCTACACCTTC; CDR3: CASGLDGRYGYTF
D: TRBD1; size: few; V: TRBV20-1; J: TRBJ1-1; DNA: TGCAGTGCTAGGCCGGGACAGATGAACACTGAAGCTTTCTTT; CDR3: CSARPGQMNTEAFF
D: .; size: .; V: TRBV6-1; J: TRBJ2-7; DNA: TGTGCCAGCAGTGAATGGGGACAAACCTACGAGCAGTACTTC; CDR3: CASSEWGQTYEQYF
D: .; size: few; V: TRBV24-1; J: TRBJ1-5; DNA: TGTGCCACCAGTGAACAGGGAATTAAGGATCAGCCCCAGCATTTT; CDR3: CATSEQGIKDQPQHF
D: .; size: few; V: TRBV16; J: TRBJ1-1; DNA: TGTGCCAGCATTAGGACTGAAGCTTTCTTT; CDR3: CASIRTEAFF
D: TRBD1; size: .; V: TRBV6-6; J: TRBJ1-5; DNA: TGTGCCAGCAGTTACGCCCTCAGGGGGAATCAGCCCCAGCATTTT; CDR3: CASSYALRGNQPQHF
D: TRBD2; size: .; V: TRBV12-3/TRBV12-4; J: TRBJ2-1; DNA: TGTGCCAGCAGTTTAGAGGCTAGCGGGAGGCAGCAGTTCTTC; CDR3: CASSLEASGRQQFF
D: TRBD1; size: .; V: TRBV2; J: TRBJ1-1; DNA: TGTGCCAGCAGTGAAGGTCTGGGACAGGGGTACACTGAAGCTTTCTTT; CDR3: CASSEGLGQGYTEAFF
D: TRBD2; size: .; V: TRBV11-1; J: TRBJ2-1; DNA: TGTGTCAGCAGCGTAGAAGGACTAGCGGGATTATATGAGCAGTTCTTC; CDR3: CVSSVEGLAGLYEQFF
D: TRBD2; size: .; V: TRBV27; J: TRBJ2-7; DNA: TGTGCCAGCAGTTTCCTTAGCGGGGGCACCTACGAGCAGTACTTC; CDR3: CASSFLSGGTYEQYF
D: .; size: .; V: TRBV4-1; J: TRBJ1-2; DNA: TGCGCCAGCAGCCAAGGACGGGACTCGGGCGGCTATGGCTACACCTTC; CDR3: CASSQGRDSGGYGYTF
D: .; size: .; V: TRBV2; J: TRBJ2-7; DNA: TGTGCCAGCAGTGGCCAAACTAGTAACGAGCAGTACTTC; CDR3: CASSGQTSNEQYF
D: .; size: .; V: TRBV7-3; J: TRBJ2-3; DNA: TGTGCCAGCAGCTTAACCGGGACGTACACAGATACGCAGTATTTT; CDR3: CASSLTGTYTDTQYF
D: TRBD2; size: once; V: TRBV4-2; J: TRBJ2-3; DNA: TGTGCCAGTAGCCAAGCCCGGACTAGCGGGAGAGATGGGACAGATACGCAGTATTTT; CDR3: CASSQARTSGRDGTDTQYF
D: .; size: .; V: TRBV29-1; J: TRBJ2-2; DNA: TGCAGCGTTTACCGCTGGGGGGAGCTGTTTTTT; CDR3: CSVYRWGELFF
D: .; size: .; V: TRBV14; J: TRBJ2-5; DNA: TGTGCCAGCAGCCTCAACTTGGAGGACCCCTCCAGGTACTTC; CDR3: CASSLNLEDPSRYF
D: .; size: few; V: TRBV7-2; J: TRBJ2-7; DNA: TGTGCCAGCACCCTGGGAGACCCACCCTACGAGCAGTACTTC; CDR3: CASTLGDPPYEQYF
D: TRBD2; size: .; V: TRBV20-1; J: TRBJ2-3; DNA: TGCAGTGCCACCGGGACTAGCGGGAGGGGGTGGAGCACAGATACGCAGTATTTT; CDR3: CSATGTSGRGWSTDTQYF
D: TRBD2; size: .; V: TRBV12-3/TRBV12-4; J: TRBJ2-1; DNA: TGTGCCAGCAGACCCATAGCGGGAGGGTACAATGAGCAGTTCTTC; CDR3: CASRPIAGGYNEQFF
D: TRBD2; size: .; V: TRBV12-3/TRBV12-4; J: TRBJ2-3; DNA: TGTGCCAGCAGTTTATGGGTAGCGGGGGGGCCTAGCACAGATACGCAGTATTTT; CDR3: CASSLWVAGGPSTDTQYF
D: .; size: few; V: TRBV7-9; J: TRBJ2-1; DNA: TGTGCCAGCAGCCCCCGACTAGTGCAACGAACCTACAATGAGCAGTTCTTC; CDR3: CASSPRLVQRTYNEQFF
D: .; size: few; V: TRBV5-5; J: TRBJ2-1; DNA: TGTGCCAGCAGCTTGGATCCCACGGGGTTGGTGGGTGAGCAGTTCTTC; CDR3: CASSLDPTGLVGEQFF
D: .; size: .; V: TRBV12-3/TRBV12-4; J: TRBJ2-5; DNA: TGTGCCAGCAGCCCACATTCACTAGGGTGGCGGTACTTC; CDR3: CASSPHSLGWRYF
D: TRBD2; size: .; V: TRBV27; J: TRBJ2-4; DNA: TGTGCCAGCAGTTTAGTAGGGACTAGCGGGGTTCCCATTCAGTACTTC; CDR3: CASSLVGTSGVPIQYF
D: .; size: .; V: TRBV30; J: TRBJ1-1; DNA: TGTGCCTGGAGTGACACGGGCCGGAACACTGAAGCTTTCTTT; CDR3: CAWSDTGRNTEAFF
D: .; size: few; V: TRBV25-1; J: TRBJ1-6; DNA: TGTGCCAGCATGAGGGGTGGATCACCCCTCCACTTT; CDR3: CASMRGGSPLHF
D: .; size: few; V: TRBV12-3/TRBV12-4; J: TRBJ2-7; DNA: TGTGCCAGCAGTTTGTTGGACAGCACCTACGAGCAGTACTTC; CDR3: CASSLLDSTYEQYF